This TCR beta chain came from a study of beta chain features in type 1 diabetes (dated by TCRdb to 2016 to 2019). Describing the broader study: Mean age, gender distribution, total cell number and subset yield did not differ between patients and healthy donors. A total of 100 million to 110 million sorted cells were examined across all samples, and a strong correlation was observed between cell number per subset and RNA yield. The study compared the TCRB repertoires of sorted circulating CD4+ T cell subsets in recently diagnosed type 1 diabetes patients with those in matched healthy donors. Naive and central memory subsets were obtained from all 30 or so donors, but regulatory and stem cell-like memory subsets were isolated from only 8 patients and 8 healthy donors. On the study overall, not on this receptor specifically: Patients with type 1 diabetes made fewer insertions and deleted more nucleotides at VDJ recombination sites, implying thymic rearrangement abnormalities. Type 1 diabetes patients showed a moderate but significant shortening of TCRB CDR3 length in all four CD4+ subsets. Because cDNA was sequenced instead of genomic DNA, activated cells with high expression could be over-represented, although the groups did not differ in activation or CD3 levels. Shorter templates might have been favored by PCR, but patient and control samples were amplified and corrected together, so both groups would have been affected equally by any skew. Naive, central memory and regulatory TCRB repertoires appeared to be more alike among patients than among healthy donors. HLA sub-analyses involved small numbers of individuals, so any influence of HLA type on TCRB rearrangement remained unresolved.

Each donor gave one peripheral blood draw, averaging approximately 0.12 L, which was collected into heparinised tubes. Using a panel that included CD45RO, CCR7, CD25, CD127, CD95 and CD27, naive, central memory, regulatory and stem cell-like memory CD4+ T cells were sorted on a BD FACSAria II. Purity was above 98% for every sorted population. PBMCs were isolated right away by Lymphoprep density gradient centrifugation and were stained directly, without culture. So that batch effects would be minimized, each experiment stained and sorted samples in pairs, pairing one healthy donor with one patient. The entire amount of isolated RNA was reverse transcribed using the High Capacity cDNA Reverse Transcription Kit, so the sequenced TCRB transcripts were expressed ones. Deep immunoSEQ sequencing was applied to naive, central memory and regulatory T cell samples, giving an average of roughly 3.5 million total reads per sample. Sorted cells were lysed in RLT buffer and RNA was extracted with DNase-treated RNeasy Micro or Mini kits, depending on cell number. Each cell subset was processed separately to prevent cross-contamination, with patient and healthy donor samples processed together. The immunoSEQ multiplex PCR was used to amplify TCRB sequences from cDNA, generating 87-bp fragments that spanned the CDR3 region. The amplicons were sequenced using the Illumina HiSeq platform. Per the source publication's procedure: Synthetic template baselines were used to correct PCR bias computationally, reads within Hamming distance 2 were collapsed together, and singletons that could not be merged were discarded. Reads were aligned against IMGT so that V, D and J genes, CDR3 length and insertions or deletions at six rearrangement sites could be assigned. Within each subset, clonotype counts were normalized to sorted cell number, after which true diversity and Gini coefficients were computed with the tcR R package. The overlap coefficient, calculated on TCRB nucleotide sequences, was used to measure repertoire sharing. The table comes from immuneACCESS by way of TCRdb, which keeps in-frame sequences with V and J called. Part of the clones is missing from these tables; in studies checked, under half for an unresolved V gene and the rest for unknown reasons. For V, J and clone size, that table is used; D and trimming come from the DNA. The sample records about 320,000 clones, 13% to 15% of which are singletons. The ten largest clones represent more than 6.5% of the sample.

This clone has more than one count but fewer than ten. The antigen it binds to is not known. The record has no base qualities; no much larger clone is one base away. Sequences SNHLY (CDR1) and FYNNEI (CDR2) are obtained from the germline V gene. V and J are truncated by 4 bases and 8 bases respectively, leaving an intervening sequence of 14 bases. From cysteine to phenylalanine, the CDR3 is 14 amino acids long. The retained sequence is limited to the CDR3, 42 bases, with the frame set at the first base. Input material: central memory CD4+ T cells from blood. The sequence was obtained from a man aged 30-40 years in good health. In this chain, TRBV2 is recombined with TRBJ1-4; possibly the D gene is TRBD1, per 6 matching bases. The sequenced DNA: TGTGCCAGCAGTGGGCCATCAAGGGGGGAAAAACTGTTTTTT. The resulting protein is CASSGPSRGEKLFF.